Included here is one TCR beta chain sequence, with context. Its antigen is unknown. The data belong to a study of early T cells in non-severe SARS-CoV-2 infection. Background on the study: The input, bulk RNA from unsorted whole blood, was sequenced, and chains were unpaired. Study-wide points: Missing private and CD4 specificities, VDJdb matching favored anti-spike CD8 responses.

CDR3 length: 12 amino acids. V was clipped by 4 bases and J by 11 bases, with 10 bases between them. From germline, CDR1 is KGHDR and CDR2 SFDVKD. The protocol attached unique molecular identifiers to individual cDNA molecules. TCRdb re-derived calls from the 5' RACE reads in MiXCR, one entry per CDR3 protein. The table has approximately 58,000 distinct CDR3 sequences, roughly 10% seen once; the top ten hold approximately 10%. The clonotype originates from an adult who was a healthcare worker with PCR-confirmed SARS-CoV-2 infection or an uninfected control (not recorded which). Sequences were obtained from whole blood. The rearrangement links TRBV24-1 to TRBJ2-2; D is perhaps TRBD1 (6 bases). CDR3 amino acids: CATSDPGVELFF. The DNA for the CDR3 is TGTGCCACCAGTGACCCAGGGGTAGAGCTGTTTTTT.